These 30 T cell receptor beta chains originate from one sample sequenced in a study of cytotoxic CD8 clonotypes in ibrutinib-treated CLL. The data were produced by immunoSEQ multiplex PCR, yet TCRdb's version contains in-frame clones alone and is incomplete. Of about 130,000 clones listed, 80% to 90% were seen once; the top ten hold roughly 2%. The specimen comprised PBMCs, sampled after 24 months of ibrutinib treatment. All receptors come from a human donor with chronic lymphocytic leukemia.

This clone was detected once. This chain uses TRBV19 with TRBJ1-5; D is unclear. The germline V and J ends were trimmed by 4 bases and 1 base, with 14 bases remaining between them. Per the germline V gene, CDR1 is LNHDA and CDR2 is SQIVND (reference sequence). CDR3 length: 16 residues. CDR3 nucleotides: TGTGCCAGTAGTAAGACACCGCCAACCAGCAATCAGCCCCAGCATTTT. Translating it yields CASSKTPPTSNQPQHF.

The chain joins TRBV28 to TRBJ2-1, with 10 bases identical to TRBD1. This CDR3 is 17 amino acids long. The V gene's germline CDR1 is MDHEN and CDR2 SYDVKM. The ends lost 5 bases at V and 10 bases at J; junction bases unmatched: 17. This CDR3 is CASSPQGWDRGRMEQFF. As DNA, the CDR3 is TGTGCCAGCAGTCCGCAAGGGTGGGACAGGGGTCGAATGGAGCAGTTCTTC.

The sample holds a few counts of this clone. The chain couples TRBV13 to TRBJ1-6; the D is unclear. V lost 0 bases to trimming and J lost 7 bases, with 10 bases between them. Germline-derived CDR1 and CDR2 are PRHDT and FYEKMQ (reference sequence). This CDR3 region has 15 residues. CDR3 amino acids: CASSLGGSRNSPLHF. The CDR3 DNA reads as TGTGCCAGCAGCTTAGGAGGCAGTAGAAATTCACCCCTCCACTTT. Complete variable domain (other parts from reference TRBV13 and TRBJ1-6): AAGVIQSPRHLIKEKRETATLKCYPIPRHDTVYWYQQGPGQDPQFLISFYEKMQSDKGSIPDRFSAQQFSDYHSELNMSSLELGDSALYFCASSLGGSRNSPLHFGNGTRLTVT.

The V call is TRBV28, the J call TRBJ2-1; 13 bases map to TRBD2. After removal of 4 bases from V and 6 bases from J, the junction contained 6 bases not matched to a gene. The CDR3 runs 16 residues. The germline CDR1 and CDR2 sequences are MDHEN and SYDVKM. For the CDR3, the DNA is TGTGCCAGCAGTTCTATGGGACTAGCGGGAATCAATGAGCAGTTCTTC. This translates into CASSSMGLAGINEQFF. Complete variable domain (other parts from reference TRBV28 and TRBJ2-1): DVKVTQSSRYLVKRTGEKVFLECVQDMDHENMFWYRQDPGLGLRLIYFSYDVKMKEKGDIPEGYSVSREKKERFSLILESASTNQTSMYLCASSSMGLAGINEQFFGPGTRLTVL.

This chain uses TRBV10-3 with TRBJ2-5; a weak D match, TRBD2 (6 bases). The CDR3 is 17 amino acids. Between the trimmed V and J ends, which lost 10 bases and 4 bases, there was a span of 28 bases. The germline V gene encodes CDR1 ENHRY and CDR2 SYGVKD. The DNA for the CDR3 is TGTGCCACCCTCGGTTGGTCCGGGGGTTTGAGGACAGAGACCCAGTACTTC. Translating gives CATLGWSGGLRTETQYF.

V and J are TRBV7-2 and TRBJ1-3; D gene unclear. Germline CDR1 SGHTA, CDR2 FQGNSA. CDR3 size: 15 residues. Between the trimmed V and J ends, which lost 0 bases and 2 bases, there was a span of 8 bases. Here the CDR3 reads CASSLAGLPGNTIYF. Here the CDR3 DNA reads TGTGCCAGCAGCTTAGCAGGTCTCCCTGGAAACACCATATATTTT.

J is TRBJ2-7 and V is TRBV28; perhaps D is TRBD1 or TRBD2 (5 bases each). The CDR3 runs 13 residues. Germline V lookup: CDR1 MDHEN, CDR2 SYDVKM. The V end was cut by 10 bases, the J end by 5 bases, with 18 bases between. Here the CDR3 reads CATQAGTLNEQYF. The CDR3 nucleotides read TGTGCCACCCAAGCCGGGACCCTAAACGAGCAGTACTTC.

This chain uses TRBV5-1 with TRBJ1-2, with 9 nucleotides matching TRBD1. Trimming at V came to 3 bases and at J to 8 bases, leaving 5 bases not matched to a gene. The CDR3 totals 13 residues. The V gene's germline CDR1 is SGHRS and CDR2 YFSETQ. Written as DNA, the CDR3 is TGCGCCAGCAGCTGGGACAGGGTCGAAGGCTACACCTTC. Amino acid sequence: CASSWDRVEGYTF.

J is TRBJ2-1 and V is TRBV6-5, with 7 bases that match TRBD2. Trimming removed 0 bases from V and 4 bases from J; junction bases left unmatched: 6. The CDR3 runs to 16 residues. Germline CDR1 reads MNHEY; CDR2 reads SVGAGI. For the CDR3, the DNA is TGTGCCAGCAGTTACTCGCGGGCTAGCGGATACAATGAGCAGTTCTTC. Translating it yields CASSYSRASGYNEQFF.

This clone was detected a few times. The rearrangement joins TRBV28 to TRBJ2-5, with TRBD1 identical over 9 bases. Trimming cost V 5 bases and J 3 bases; bases outside gene matches: 7. This CDR3 is 15 amino acids long. The germline V gene encodes CDR1 MDHEN and CDR2 SYDVKM. The CDR3 sequence: CASSTNRGRKETQYF. The CDR3 nucleotides read TGTGCCAGCAGTACAAACAGGGGGCGAAAAGAGACCCAGTACTTC.

This clone was detected a few times. The chain has TRBV5-4 and TRBJ2-1; the D gene is possibly TRBD1 (7 bases). V was cut by 1 base and J by 5 bases, with 16 bases left in between. CDR3 size: 16 residues. Germline CDR1 SGHNT, CDR2 YYREEE (reference sequence). The CDR3 DNA follows: TGTGCCAGCAGCTTGTCAGGCGGCAGGGGGGACAATGAGCAGTTCTTC. Amino acid sequence: CASSLSGGRGDNEQFF.

The chain employs TRBV12-5 and TRBJ2-1, with 8 bases that match TRBD2. CDR1 is LGHNT and CDR2 is FRNRAP in the germline V gene. The CDR3 has 13 residues. J was trimmed by 15 bases and V by 2 bases; bases with no gene match: 9. CDR3 sequence reads: CASGLSGTSMSFF. CDR3 in DNA: TGTGCTAGTGGTTTGAGTGGGACTAGTATGTCGTTCTTC.

Remarks on this clone: One end of the junction does not line up with germline, which may come from a read error. This chain uses TRBV7-3 with TRBJ2-7, with 8 bases fitting TRBD1. This CDR3 region has 14 residues. Per germline, CDR1 SGHTA and CDR2 FQGTGA. CDR3 coding DNA: TGTACCAGCAGTCCCGGGACAGGAACCTACGAGCAGTACTTC. It encodes CTSSPGTGTYEQYF.

The J gene is TRBJ2-1, the V gene TRBV7-2; D uncertain. Trimming shortened V by 3 bases and J by 4 bases, and 4 bases separated the two germline ends. This CDR3 spans 12 amino acids. The germline V gene has CDR1 SGHTA and CDR2 FQGNSA. Here the CDR3 reads CASSFLYNEQFF. In DNA, the CDR3 is TGTGCCAGCAGCTTCCTATACAATGAGCAGTTCTTC.

The chain links TRBV7-8 to TRBJ2-3; 8 nucleotides line up with TRBD2. The CDR3 length is 13 residues. Germline-derived CDR1 and CDR2 are SGHVS and FQNEAQ. Trimming removed 7 bases from V and 4 bases from J; junction bases left unmatched: 4. The CDR3 spells CASKLAGPDTQYF. The CDR3, as DNA: TGTGCCAGCAAGCTAGCGGGCCCAGATACGCAGTATTTT.

The CDR3 DNA reads as TGTGCCAGCAGTCAACAGGGGACCTTCCAAGAGACCCAGTACTTC. Protein sequence: CASSQQGTFQETQYF. The chain uses TRBV28 and TRBJ2-5; 7 bases agree with TRBD1. V lost 5 bases and J lost 1; bases outside the gene matches: 7. CDR3 length: 15 amino acids. Looked up from germline, CDR1 is MDHEN and CDR2 is SYDVKM.

This clone has more than one count but fewer than ten. The V gene is TRBV7-9, the J gene TRBJ2-5; D assignment may be TRBD1 or TRBD2 (5 bases each). The CDR3 sequence is 14 residues long. The germline V gene encodes CDR1 SEHNR and CDR2 FQNEAQ (reference sequence). V was shortened by 5 bases and J by 1 base, with 11 bases between the two germline ends. CDR3 nucleotides: TGTGCCAGCAGCCGAGGGACCGGCCAAGAGACCCAGTACTTC. It encodes CASSRGTGQETQYF.

The V call is TRBV7-6, the J call TRBJ1-4; 8 bases are a match to TRBD1. Losses at the gene ends were 4 bases for V and 8 bases for J; bases not matched to a gene: 15. Looked up from germline, CDR1 is SGHVS and CDR2 is FNYEAQ. The CDR3 runs 17 residues. The CDR3 is CASSSKRQGWFTEKLFF. In DNA, the CDR3 is TGTGCCAGCAGCTCCAAAAGACAGGGGTGGTTCACCGAAAAACTGTTTTTT.

Worth noting for this clone: Sequence at one end of the junction differs from germline and may be a read error. This chain links TRBV7-7 with TRBJ2-1; 10 positions match TRBD2. Germline loops: CDR1 SSHAT, CDR2 FNYEAQ (reference sequence). The length of the CDR3 is 15 residues. CDR3 coding DNA: TGTGCTAGCAGCTTAGCGGGAGGTCGTTACAATGAGCAGTTCTTC. This codes for CASSLAGGRYNEQFF.

This clone was counted once. The V and J genes are TRBV19 and TRBJ1-1; D gene unclear. The CDR3 runs 12 residues. V lost 5 bases and J 5 bases, leaving 9 bases between the germline ends. The germline V gene has CDR1 LNHDA and CDR2 SQIVND (reference sequence). The CDR3 is CASSSSWTEAFF. The CDR3 region has the DNA TGTGCCAGTAGTTCGTCCTGGACTGAAGCTTTCTTT.

The V call is TRBV19, the J call TRBJ2-7; 7 nucleotides align to TRBD1. V lost 5 bases, J lost 0 bases, and 4 bases stayed unmatched. The CDR3 sequence is 14 residues long. Germline loops: CDR1 LNHDA, CDR2 SQIVND (reference sequence). CDR3 bases: TGTGCCAGTAGTTTCCGGGACAGCTCCTACGAGCAGTACTTC. Amino acids: CASSFRDSSYEQYF.

V usage is TRBV19 and J usage is TRBJ2-1, with 7 bases aligning to TRBD2. Germline values: CDR1 LNHDA, CDR2 SQIVND (reference sequence). Losses at the gene ends were 3 bases for V and 2 bases for J; bases not matched to a gene: 13. The CDR3 has 18 amino acids. The CDR3 DNA follows: TGTGCCAGTAGTATCGGGGGGTCACCACTAGCACCCTACAATGAGCAGTTCTTC. It codes for CASSIGGSPLAPYNEQFF.

The CDR3 nucleotides are TGCAGCGTTGGGACTAGCCTAGCCAAAAACATTCAGTACTTC. It yields the protein CSVGTSLAKNIQYF. The chain combines TRBV29-1 with TRBJ2-4; 8 positions match TRBD2. J was trimmed by 0 bases and V by 4 bases; bases with no gene match: 2. The CDR3 consists of 14 residues. Germline V lookup: CDR1 SQVTM, CDR2 ANQGSEA.

The V and J genes are TRBV28 and TRBJ1-2; tentative D call: TRBD1 (6 bases). The CDR3 is 15 residues long. Germline V gene data show CDR1 as MDHEN and CDR2 as SYDVKM. V lost 2 bases, J lost 4 bases, and 14 bases lay in between. The CDR3 here is CASSLGGALTYGYTF. DNA for the CDR3: TGTGCCAGCAGTTTAGGGGGGGCCCTGACCTATGGCTACACCTTC.

This clone came up once. This sequence joins TRBV4-1 and TRBJ2-7; D is perhaps TRBD1 (6 bases). The V gene lost 0 bases and the J gene lost 1 base, with 13 bases spanning the gap. In germline, CDR1 is MGHRA, CDR2 YSYEKL. The CDR3 has 16 residues. CDR3 residues: CASSQERQGLSYEQYF. The DNA for the CDR3 is TGCGCCAGCAGCCAAGAACGGCAGGGGCTTTCCTACGAGCAGTACTTC.

Details on this clone: The junction departs from the called germline gene at one end, perhaps through a read error. The identical CDR3 is also encoded by other nucleotide sequences in the sample. This rearrangement joins TRBV7-2 to TRBJ2-7; D could derive from TRBD1 or TRBD2 (5 bases each). Germline assignment: CDR1 SGHTA and CDR2 FQGNSA. CDR3 length: 14 amino acids. The CDR3 reads CASSLNRGPYEQYF. The CDR3 DNA reads as TGTGCCAGCAGCTTAAACCGGGGCCCCTATGAGCAGTACTTC.

The rearrangement links TRBV19 to TRBJ2-7; TRBD1 might be the D (6 bases). Germline-derived CDR1 and CDR2 are LNHDA and SQIVND (reference sequence). The V end was cut by 0 bases, the J end by 2 bases, with 11 bases between. This CDR3 contains 15 residues. The CDR3 DNA reads as TGTGCCAGTAGTATAGATATCAGGGGTACCTACGAGCAGTACTTC. Protein: CASSIDIRGTYEQYF.

CDR3 nucleotides: TGTGCCAGCAGCTTACATCAGGGGCCGCAAGAGACCCAGTACTTC. Translating it yields CASSLHQGPQETQYF. The rearrangement links TRBV7-6 to TRBJ2-5; D is possibly TRBD1 (6 bases). CDR3 length: 15 residues. V lost 2 bases and J lost 2, with 12 bases in between. Germline CDR1 and CDR2: SGHVS and FNYEAQ.

The CDR3, as DNA: TGTGCCAGCTCACCATTCCGGGACACGAACACTGAAGCTTTCTTT. This encodes CASSPFRDTNTEAFF. The chain carries TRBV18 and TRBJ1-1, with a possible D match to TRBD1 (6 bases). Looked up from germline, CDR1 is KGHSH and CDR2 is LQKENI. Trimming removed 2 bases from V and 1 base from J, with 11 bases in between. The CDR3 has 15 amino acids.

The chain joins TRBV4-3 to TRBJ1-2; the D is unclear. This CDR3 contains 15 residues. The germline CDR1 and CDR2 sequences are LGHNA and YSLEER. Trimming cost V 0 bases and J 4 bases, with 12 bases left between them. CDR3 DNA sequence: TGCGCCAGCAGCCAAGAGCGTAACGGCCTCTATGGCTACACCTTC. Residues: CASSQERNGLYGYTF.